The entry that follows covers one T cell receptor (beta chain) sequence. The sample is drawn from a study of cytomegalovirus exposure and HLA in healthy donors. The CDR3 length is 13 residues. V gave up 4 bases and J gave up 10 bases, with 17 bases separating them. Per germline, CDR1 SGHDT and CDR2 YYEEEE. In the PCR, 60 Vbeta and 13 Jbeta primers were used. The assay was immunoSEQ multiplex PCR, and TCRdb's table has in-frame clones only and misses some. The sample data list fewer than 100,000 clones. This receptor was taken from a man in his fifties in good health and CMV-seronegative. The chain has TRBV5-6 and TRBJ1-1; tentative D call: TRBD1 (5 bases). Sequenced sample: PBMCs. This CDR3 is CASSLMGRRGAFF. Written as DNA, the CDR3 is TGTGCCAGCAGCCTCATGGGACGGAGGGGAGCTTTCTTT.